A selection of T cell receptor beta chains follows, all from one sample in a study of cytomegalovirus exposure and HLA in healthy donors. Only in-frame clones appear in the TCRdb table, and some are missing; sequencing was by immunoSEQ multiplex PCR. This repertoire shows about 140,000 clones, 70% to 80% found once; its top ten account for 6.5%. Sequenced sample: PBMCs. These receptors came from a man aged 35 to 55 in good health and CMV-seropositive. CDR3s include the opening cysteine and the closing phenylalanine or tryptophan.

j_call cdr3_length v_call cdr3_aa
TRBJ2-3 17 TRBV11-2 CASSVGTAYALTDTQYF
TRBJ1-2 13 TRBV5-1 CASSSDRGPGYTF
TRBJ2-7 14 TRBV5-4 CASSLPGQGAVRYF
TRBJ2-7 19 TRBV5-1 CASRLPRDRAIREGGEQYF
TRBJ2-3 15 TRBV5-6 CASSLRTGSRDTQYF
TRBJ1-5 15 TRBV6-5 CAIFPDGFSNQPQHF
TRBJ1-2 12 TRBV30 CAWSGPGYGYTF
TRBJ2-1 14 TRBV7-3 CASSPGLANDEQFF
TRBJ2-7 14 TRBV4-1 CASSRLAETYEQYF
TRBJ1-4 13 TRBV6-1 CASAAGVREKLFF
TRBJ2-7 15 TRBV9 CASSGGPSALYEQYF
TRBJ2-3 17 TRBV30 CAWSHGIGGRNPDTQYF
TRBJ1-5 20 TRBV18 CASSTFQAGAGENSNQPQHF
TRBJ1-3 16 TRBV5-1 CASSSSTGASGNTIYF
TRBJ2-3 13 TRBV29-1 CSVETEPPDTQYF
TRBJ2-5 15 TRBV5-1 CASSFKGGIQETQYF
TRBJ1-5 16 TRBV6-1 CASSEDGNLGYQPQHF
TRBJ2-3 13 TRBV30 CAWRGQATDTQYF
TRBJ2-7 17 TRBV5-1 CASSMATTRVLDDEQYF
TRBJ1-1 13 TRBV6-1 CASGRTLNTEAFF
TRBJ2-7 16 TRBV4-1 CASSQRGLAGAYEQYF
TRBJ1-1 14 TRBV27 CASQFYRGSDEAFF
TRBJ2-5 15 TRBV7-2 CASSPGTTVAETQYF
TRBJ1-1 12 TRBV7-9 CSSSGDTGRAFF
TRBJ2-7 13 TRBV30 CAWSDRFYYEQYF
TRBJ1-5 14 TRBV9 CASSTEQGNQPQHF
TRBJ2-7 13 TRBV7-2 CASSYIGSYEQYF
TRBJ2-3 16 TRBV5-8 CASSPLGGDFADTQYF
TRBJ2-7 15 TRBV7-9 CASSWGQGRAYEQYF
TRBJ2-1 17 TRBV14 CASSQDSLAGGPDEQFF
TRBJ1-6 14 TRBV10-2 CASSEGQGNSPLHF
TRBJ1-1 15 TRBV14 CASSQTGRPNTEAFF
TRBJ2-7 15 TRBV2 CASSEVLGLHGEQYF
TRBJ2-5 12 TRBV30 CAWSALGKTQYF